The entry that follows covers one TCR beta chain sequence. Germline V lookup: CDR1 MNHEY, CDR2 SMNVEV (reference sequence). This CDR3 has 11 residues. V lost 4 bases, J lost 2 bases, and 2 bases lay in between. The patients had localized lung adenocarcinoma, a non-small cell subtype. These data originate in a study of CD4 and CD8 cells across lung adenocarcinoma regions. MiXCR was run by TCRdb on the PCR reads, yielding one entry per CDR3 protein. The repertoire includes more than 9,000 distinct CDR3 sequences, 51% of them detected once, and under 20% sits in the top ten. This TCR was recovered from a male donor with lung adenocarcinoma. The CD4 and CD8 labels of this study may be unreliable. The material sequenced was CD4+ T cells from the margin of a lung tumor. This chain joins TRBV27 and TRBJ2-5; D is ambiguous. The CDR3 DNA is TGTGCCAGCAGTTATCAAGAGACCCAGTACTTC. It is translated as CASSYQETQYF.